This TCR beta chain was profiled in a study of T-cell reconstitution after alpha-beta-depleted transplantation in children. Unique molecular identifiers were used to barcode this TCRbeta library. TCRdb reanalysed the PCR reads using MiXCR and keeps one entry per CDR3 protein. Here the sample spans hundreds of thousands of distinct CDR3 sequences, around a sixth being singletons. This clonotype has at least ten counts. The V and J ends lost 0 bases and 5 bases respectively, with 14 bases between them. The CDR3 length is 15 residues. The germline gives CDR1 LGHNA, CDR2 YSLEER. The chain is built from TRBV4-3 and TRBJ2-7; a weak D match, TRBD1 (5 bases). The source was PBMCs from the stem cell graft donor, collected from the stem cell graft. The clonotype comes from a human donor who donated a stem cell graft to a child with acute myeloid leukemia. The CDR3 is CASSQDWAGKDEQYF. The CDR3 DNA reads as TGCGCCAGCAGCCAAGATTGGGCAGGGAAAGACGAGCAGTACTTC.